The clone carrying this T cell receptor (beta chain) was seen repeatedly, ten times or more. Its matching antigen is unknown. A single record per CDR3 protein comes from TCRdb applying MiXCR to the reads. The sample has about 80,000 distinct CDR3 sequences, 3.5% to 4.5% seen once. The source of the sample is a study of T cell repertoires in cytomegalovirus infection. Study findings and constraints: Predominance within the ex vivo response was attributable to HLA-C-restricted CMV-specific TCR beta clonotypes.

This CDR3 comprises 13 residues. V lost 3 bases and J lost 6; bases outside the gene matches: 4. Germline-derived CDR1 and CDR2 are MNHEY and SVGAGI. The chain employs TRBV6-5 and TRBJ2-7; TRBD1 agrees at 8 bases. The sequenced sample was PBMCs. This sequence originates from a human donor in good health (CMV status not recorded). Some clones in this sample may be carry-over from other donors' samples. CDR3 coding DNA: TGTGCCAGCAGTTATCTTGGGACAGGCGAGCAGTACTTC. Translated, it gives CASSYLGTGEQYF.